This T cell receptor beta chain was captured by sequencing in a study of T cells in Graves' hyperthyroidism and ophthalmopathy. With 5 bases removed from V and 0 bases from J, the gap between germline ends came to 13 bases. Germline V gives CDR1 SEHNR, CDR2 FQNEAQ (reference sequence). The CDR3 has 15 amino acids. Study results and caveats: Most thyroid clonotypes expanded above 0.001 were also detected in blood.

Amplified regions were TCR beta CDR3 sequences from RNA transcripts. In the first-round RT-PCR of the TCR CDR3, the HTBI primer set was used. TCRdb fed the multiplex PCR reads into MiXCR, producing one record per CDR3 protein. The table lists about 360,000 distinct CDR3 sequences, around 13% of them singletons. Worth noting for this clonotype: What it binds is unknown.

The clonotype was recovered from a woman aged 18-30 years with Graves' hyperthyroidism. Input material: blood. J is TRBJ1-1 and V is TRBV7-9; D gene ambiguous. The CDR3 DNA sequence: TGTGCCAGCAGCGTAGGAGGAGGGTTGAACACTGAAGCTTTCTTT. This encodes CASSVGGGLNTEAFF.